This T cell receptor beta chain originates from a study of regulatory T cells in long-lasting Graves disease. As for this clonotype: Its matching antigen is unknown.

TCR beta libraries were built with iRepertoire HTBI primers and Arm-PCR of CDR3 regions. TCRdb fed the multiplex PCR reads into MiXCR, producing one record per CDR3 protein. Of 250,000 or so distinct CDR3 sequences in the sample, around a sixth are singletons; the top ten hold 14%. Findings of the study overall: Newly diagnosed patients had higher TCR diversity than persistent Graves' patients did.

Germline V lookup: CDR1 SGHRS, CDR2 YFSETQ. J lost 3 bases, V lost 4 bases, and 11 bases had no gene match. This CDR3 comprises 17 residues. Time point here: newly diagnosed GD, antithyroid drugs for less than 3 months. Extracted RNA from PBMCs served as the source of the TCR library. This sample also appeared in a second study, on T cells in Graves' hyperthyroidism and ophthalmopathy. As reported in that work: In the first-round RT-PCR of the TCR CDR3, the HTBI primer set was used.

The sample consisted of peripheral blood mononuclear cells (PBMCs), taken at new diagnosis, from a patient treated with antithyroid drugs. The chain is built from TRBV5-1 and TRBJ2-5; 11 nucleotides align to TRBD2. This TCR was sampled from a woman in her twenties or thirties with Graves disease. CDR3 region: CASSPPRLAGTKETQYF. The CDR3 DNA follows: TGCGCCAGCAGCCCACCTCGACTAGCGGGGACCAAAGAGACCCAGTACTTC.